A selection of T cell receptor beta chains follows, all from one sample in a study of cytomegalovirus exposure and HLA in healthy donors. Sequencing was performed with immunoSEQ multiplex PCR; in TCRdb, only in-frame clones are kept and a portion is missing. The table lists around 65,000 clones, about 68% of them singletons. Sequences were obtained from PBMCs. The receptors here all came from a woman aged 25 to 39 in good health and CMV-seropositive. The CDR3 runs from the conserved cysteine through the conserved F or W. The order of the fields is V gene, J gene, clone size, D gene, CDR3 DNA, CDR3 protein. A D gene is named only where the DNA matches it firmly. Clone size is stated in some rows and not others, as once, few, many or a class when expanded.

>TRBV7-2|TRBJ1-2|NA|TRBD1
TGTGCCAGCAGCCTCGACAGGGTTGACAGAGGCTACACCTTC
CASSLDRVDRGYTF
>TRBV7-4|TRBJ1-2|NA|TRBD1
TGTGCCAGCAGCCCCGACAGGGATGGCTACACCTTC
CASSPDRDGYTF
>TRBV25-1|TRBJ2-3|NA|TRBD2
TGTGCCAGCGCCACCGGGACTAGCGGGAGGACATCAGATACGCAGTATTTT
CASATGTSGRTSDTQYF
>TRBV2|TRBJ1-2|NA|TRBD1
TGTGCCAGCGAAGAACAGGGGGCCGGCTACACCTTC
CASEEQGAGYTF
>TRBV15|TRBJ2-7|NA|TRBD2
TGTGCCACCGGGAGGACTAGCGGGAGATTAACCTACGAGCAGTACTTC
CATGRTSGRLTYEQYF
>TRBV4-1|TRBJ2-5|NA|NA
TGCGCCAGCAGCCAAGGAAGCTTTGGTGAGACCCAGTACTTC
CASSQGSFGETQYF
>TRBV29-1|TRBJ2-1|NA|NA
TGCAGCGTTGAAGCCCGACTTGATAAGCAGTTCTTC
CSVEARLDKQFF
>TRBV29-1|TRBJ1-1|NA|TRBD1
TGCAGCCCTGGCTGGATAGGGGGCAACACTGAAGCTTTCTTT
CSPGWIGGNTEAFF
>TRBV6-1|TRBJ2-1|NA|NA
TGTGCCACCCTAAATGAGCAGTTCTTC
CATLNEQFF
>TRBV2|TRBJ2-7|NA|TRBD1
TGTGCCAGCACCTTGACAGGGGTTTCCTCCGAGCAGTACTTC
CASTLTGVSSEQYF
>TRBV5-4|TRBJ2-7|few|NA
TGTGCCAGCAGCCCCTCGGGACTGGGCTACGAGCAGTACTTC
CASSPSGLGYEQYF
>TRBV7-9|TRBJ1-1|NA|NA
TGTGCCAGCAGCTTAAGAGACATCCAAGGAGCTTTCTTT
CASSLRDIQGAFF
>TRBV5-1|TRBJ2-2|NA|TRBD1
TGCGCCAGCAGCCCGGGGACAGCAAGGGCCGGGGAGCTGTTTTTT
CASSPGTARAGELFF
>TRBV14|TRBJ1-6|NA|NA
TGTGCCAGCAGCCAAGGAGGAGCTAATTCTGCCCTCCACTTT
CASSQGGANSALHF
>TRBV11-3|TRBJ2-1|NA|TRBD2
TGTGCCAGCAGCTTGGGAGGGCTAGCTAGCGGGTACAATGAGCAGTTCTTC
CASSLGGLASGYNEQFF
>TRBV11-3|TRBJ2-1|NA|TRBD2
TGTGCCAGCAGCTCGGGACTAGCGGGAGGGTCCGCCTACAATGAGCAGTTCTTC
CASSSGLAGGSAYNEQFF
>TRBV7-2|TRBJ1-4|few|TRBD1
TGTGCCAGCAGCTTCCCGGGACAGGGGAGGGAAAAACTGTTTTTT
CASSFPGQGREKLFF
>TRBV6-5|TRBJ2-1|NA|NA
TGTGCCAGCAGTTACGGCGGTTCTGTGAATGAGCAGTTCTTC
CASSYGGSVNEQFF
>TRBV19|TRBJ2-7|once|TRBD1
TGTGCCAGTAGTATTTTGGTTGGACAGGCGTACGAGCAGTACTTC
CASSILVGQAYEQYF
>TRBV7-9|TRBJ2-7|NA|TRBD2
TGTGCCAGCAGCTTAGGGGGACTAGCGGGAGGCCGCTCCTACGAGCAGTACTTC
CASSLGGLAGGRSYEQYF
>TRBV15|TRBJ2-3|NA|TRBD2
TGTGCCACCAGCCCGGGGACGGCCGGGACTAGTGGGGATACGCAGTATTTT
CATSPGTAGTSGDTQYF
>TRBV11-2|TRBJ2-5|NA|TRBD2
TGTGCCAGCAGCGGTCGGACTAGCGGGGAAGAGACCCAGTACTTC
CASSGRTSGEETQYF
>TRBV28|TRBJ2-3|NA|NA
TGTGCCAGCAGTCCAGGGGTTCCGTTCGACGAAGATACGCAGTATTTT
CASSPGVPFDEDTQYF
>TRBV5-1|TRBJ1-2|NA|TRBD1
TGCGCCAGCAGCCCCGGAGGGACAGCCCAAAGAGAGAGCTACACCTTC
CASSPGGTAQRESYTF
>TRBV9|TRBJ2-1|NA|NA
TGTGCCAGCGGCTATGAGCAGTTCTTC
CASGYEQFF
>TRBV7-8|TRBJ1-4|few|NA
TGTGCCAGCAGCCCCTCTAAGGGGACAAAAAATGAAAAACTGTTTTTT
CASSPSKGTKNEKLFF
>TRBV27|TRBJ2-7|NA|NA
TGTGCCAGCGGCCGAAGCGGAAGCTCCTACGAGCAGTACTTC
CASGRSGSSYEQYF
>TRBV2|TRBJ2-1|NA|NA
TGTGCCAGCAGTGAAACGGGAGCATACAATGAGCAGTTCTTC
CASSETGAYNEQFF
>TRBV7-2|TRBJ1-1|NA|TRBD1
TGTGCCAGCATATCGGGCTCAGGGGGCCGGGGTGAAGCTTTCTTT
CASISGSGGRGEAFF
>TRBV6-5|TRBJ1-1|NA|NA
TGTGCCAGCAGTGAACACCTGAACACTGAAGCTTTCTTT
CASSEHLNTEAFF
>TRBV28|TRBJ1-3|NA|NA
TGTGCCAGCAGTTTAGGGACTTTCTCTGGAAACACCATATATTTT
CASSLGTFSGNTIYF
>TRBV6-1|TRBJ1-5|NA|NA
TGTGCCAGCAGGTCAGGGGAGCCCGCGCCCCAGCATTTT
CASRSGEPAPQHF
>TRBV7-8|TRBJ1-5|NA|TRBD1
TGTGCCAGCAGCCTACAGGGGACCAATCAGCCCCAGCATTTT
CASSLQGTNQPQHF
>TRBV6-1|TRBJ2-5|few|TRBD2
TGTGCCAGCAGTGGGGGACTAGCGGGAGCTGCGGAGACCCAGTACTTC
CASSGGLAGAAETQYF
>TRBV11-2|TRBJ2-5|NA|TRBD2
TGTGCCAGCAGCTTTGGACTAGCGGGAGAGACCCAGTACTTC
CASSFGLAGETQYF
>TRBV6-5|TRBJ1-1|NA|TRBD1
TGTGCCAGCACCCCCCGGGACAGGGGGCGGAATGAAGCTTTCTTT
CASTPRDRGRNEAFF
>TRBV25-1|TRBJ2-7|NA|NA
TGTGCCAGCAGCAAACTAGCCGGTACCTACGAGCAGTACTTC
CASSKLAGTYEQYF
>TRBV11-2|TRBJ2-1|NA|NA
TGTGCCAGCAGCCGTCTAGCGCCCAATGAGCAGTTCTTC
CASSRLAPNEQFF
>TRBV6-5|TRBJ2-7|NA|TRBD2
TGTGCCAGCAGAGGACTAGCGGGATCCTACGAGCAGTACTTC
CASRGLAGSYEQYF
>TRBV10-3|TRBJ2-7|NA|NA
TGTGCCATTCGGCCCGAAGCGCTCCGCTTCCACGAGCAGTACTTC
CAIRPEALRFHEQYF
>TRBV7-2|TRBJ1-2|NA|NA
TGTGCCAGCAGCCCCGCCAGGGTAGAGAAGGGCTACACCTTC
CASSPARVEKGYTF
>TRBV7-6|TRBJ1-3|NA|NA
TGTGCCAGCAGCTTAGCGGTACTGAGCTCTGGAAACACCATATATTTT
CASSLAVLSSGNTIYF
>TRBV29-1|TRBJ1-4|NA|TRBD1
TGCAGCGTAGGCCGGGACAGGGGTCTGGAAGAAAAACTGTTTTTT
CSVGRDRGLEEKLFF
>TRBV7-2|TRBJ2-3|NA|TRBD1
TGTGCCAGCAGCTTAGAGTGGTGGGACAGGGGGCATGATACGCAGTATTTT
CASSLEWWDRGHDTQYF